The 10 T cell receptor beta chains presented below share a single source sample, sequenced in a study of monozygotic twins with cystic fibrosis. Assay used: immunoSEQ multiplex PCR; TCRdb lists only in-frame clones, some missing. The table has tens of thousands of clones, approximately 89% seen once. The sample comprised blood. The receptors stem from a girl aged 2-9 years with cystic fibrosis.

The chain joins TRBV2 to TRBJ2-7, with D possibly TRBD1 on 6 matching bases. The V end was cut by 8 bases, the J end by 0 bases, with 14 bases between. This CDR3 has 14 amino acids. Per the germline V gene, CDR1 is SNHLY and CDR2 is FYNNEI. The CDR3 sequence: CASHGTISSYEQYF. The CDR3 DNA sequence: TGTGCCAGCCATGGGACAATATCCTCCTACGAGCAGTACTTC.

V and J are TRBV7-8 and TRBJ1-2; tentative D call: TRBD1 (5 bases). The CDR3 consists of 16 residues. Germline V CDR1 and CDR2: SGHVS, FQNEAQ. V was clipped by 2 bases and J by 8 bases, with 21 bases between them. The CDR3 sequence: CASSLFGDPDTGGYTF. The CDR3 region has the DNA TGTGCCAGCAGCTTATTCGGGGACCCCGACACGGGCGGCTACACCTTC.

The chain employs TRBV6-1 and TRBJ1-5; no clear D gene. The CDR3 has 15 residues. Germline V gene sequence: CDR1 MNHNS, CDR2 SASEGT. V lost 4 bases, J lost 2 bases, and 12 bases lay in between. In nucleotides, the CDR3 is TGTGCCAGCAGTGTTTTCGACACTTGCAATCAGCCCCAGCATTTT. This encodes CASSVFDTCNQPQHF.

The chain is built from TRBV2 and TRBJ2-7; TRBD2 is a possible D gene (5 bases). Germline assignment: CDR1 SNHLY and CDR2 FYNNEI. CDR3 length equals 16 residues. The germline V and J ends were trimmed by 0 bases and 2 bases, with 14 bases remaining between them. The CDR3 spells CASSEALGSGAYEQYF. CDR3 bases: TGTGCCAGCAGTGAAGCGCTGGGGAGCGGTGCCTACGAGCAGTACTTC.

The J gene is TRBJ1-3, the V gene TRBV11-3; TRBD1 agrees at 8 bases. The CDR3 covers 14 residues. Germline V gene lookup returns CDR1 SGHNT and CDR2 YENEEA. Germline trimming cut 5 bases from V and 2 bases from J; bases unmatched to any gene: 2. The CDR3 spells CASSQTGAGNTIYF. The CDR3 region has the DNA TGTGCCAGCAGCCAGACAGGGGCTGGAAACACCATATATTTT.

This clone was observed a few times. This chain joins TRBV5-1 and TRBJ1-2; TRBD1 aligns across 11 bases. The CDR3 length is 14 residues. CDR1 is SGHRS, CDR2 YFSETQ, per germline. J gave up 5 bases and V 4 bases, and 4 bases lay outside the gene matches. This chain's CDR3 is CASSIGQGAYGYTF. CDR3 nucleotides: TGCGCCAGCAGCATCGGACAGGGGGCGTATGGCTACACCTTC.

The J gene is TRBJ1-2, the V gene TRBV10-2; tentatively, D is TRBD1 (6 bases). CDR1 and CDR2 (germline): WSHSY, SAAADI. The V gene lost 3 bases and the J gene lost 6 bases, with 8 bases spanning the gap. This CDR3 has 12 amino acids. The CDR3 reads CASSEQGHGYTF. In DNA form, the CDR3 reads TGCGCCAGCAGTGAACAGGGCCATGGCTACACCTTC.

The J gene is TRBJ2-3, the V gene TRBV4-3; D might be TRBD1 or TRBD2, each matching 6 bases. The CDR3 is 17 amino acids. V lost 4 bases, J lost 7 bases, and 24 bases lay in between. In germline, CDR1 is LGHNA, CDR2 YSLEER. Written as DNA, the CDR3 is TGCGCCAGCAGCCGGGAGTCGGGGGCGGATCCCTTCAATACGCAGTATTTT. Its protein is CASSRESGADPFNTQYF.

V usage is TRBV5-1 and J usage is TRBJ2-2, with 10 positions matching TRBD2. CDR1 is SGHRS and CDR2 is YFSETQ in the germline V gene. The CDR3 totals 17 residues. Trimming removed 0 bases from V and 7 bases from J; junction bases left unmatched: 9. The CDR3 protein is CASSLERLAGVGGELFF. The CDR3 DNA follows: TGCGCCAGCAGCTTGGAGCGGCTAGCGGGAGTAGGCGGGGAGCTGTTTTTT.

CDR3 DNA: TGTGCCAGCAGCGTAGGGGGAGGTGAGCAGTTCTTC. As protein: CASSVGGGEQFF. J is TRBJ2-1 and V is TRBV9, with D possibly TRBD2 on 6 matching bases. The V and J ends lost 0 bases and 9 bases respectively, with 7 bases between them. CDR1 is SGDLS and CDR2 is YYNGEE in the germline V gene. The length of the CDR3 is 12 residues.